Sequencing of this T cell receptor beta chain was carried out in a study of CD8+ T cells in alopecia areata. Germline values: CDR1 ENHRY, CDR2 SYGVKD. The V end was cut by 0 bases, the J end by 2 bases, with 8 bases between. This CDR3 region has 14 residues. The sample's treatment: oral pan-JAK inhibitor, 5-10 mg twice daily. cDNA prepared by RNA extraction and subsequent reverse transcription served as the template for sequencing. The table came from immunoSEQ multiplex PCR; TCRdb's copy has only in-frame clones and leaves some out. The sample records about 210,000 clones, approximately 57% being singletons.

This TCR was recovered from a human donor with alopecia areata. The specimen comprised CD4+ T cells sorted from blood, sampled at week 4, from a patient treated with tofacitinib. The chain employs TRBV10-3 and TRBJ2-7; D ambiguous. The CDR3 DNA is TGTGCCATCAGTGAGTCAGGCACCCCCTACGAGCAGTACTTC. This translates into CAISESGTPYEQYF.